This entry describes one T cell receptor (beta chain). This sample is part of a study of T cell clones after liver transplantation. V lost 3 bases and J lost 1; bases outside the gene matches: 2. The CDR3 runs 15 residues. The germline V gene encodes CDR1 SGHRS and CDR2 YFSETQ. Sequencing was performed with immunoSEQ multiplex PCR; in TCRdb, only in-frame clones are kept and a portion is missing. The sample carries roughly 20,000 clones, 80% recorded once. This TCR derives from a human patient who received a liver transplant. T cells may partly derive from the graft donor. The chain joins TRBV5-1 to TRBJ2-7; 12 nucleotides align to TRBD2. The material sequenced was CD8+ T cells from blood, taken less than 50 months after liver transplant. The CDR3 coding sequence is TGCGCCAGCAGCTCTCTAGCGGGAGGGTCCTACGAGCAGTACTTC. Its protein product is CASSSLAGGSYEQYF.